This TCR beta chain was identified during a study of cytomegalovirus exposure and HLA in healthy donors (dated by TCRdb to about 2017). About the study as a whole: An earlier analysis of approximately 640 of the donors reported approximately 270 Gb of sequence data and around 110 million unique TCR beta sequences from approximately 180 million T cells. Around 320 gigabases of sequencing data and tens of millions of unique TCR sequences were included in an early release covering under 650 HLA-typed donors. The genetic ancestry cluster associated with self-reported Caucasian donors included 81% of the approximately 430 genotyped donors. The aim of the study was to test whether cataloging public T cell receptors could identify signatures of past pathogen exposure. The study profiled the T cell repertoires of around 700 subjects by immunosequencing and related them to cytomegalovirus serostatus. A separate validation cohort of over a hundred different subjects was used in addition to the approximately 610-subject first cohort. The study combined high-throughput TCR immunosequencing, statistical association of individual TCRs with disease status, and machine learning to predict cytomegalovirus infection status. In a later analysis, previously published TCR beta repertoires from 600 to 850 donors were re-analyzed and high-resolution HLA genotyping was added so that TCR occurrence patterns could be studied. Rather than using new phenotypic data, the later analysis identified candidate immune exposures from TCR beta sequences and from how often those sequences occurred across donors. In an earlier analysis of roughly 600 of the donors, high-throughput TCR beta sequencing was used to judge whether each TCR beta V gene segment behaved as functional or pseudogenic. Donor age, sex, ethnicity and CMV serostatus were collected together with the repertoire data. In a later genetic analysis, genome-wide SNP genotypes for about 65% of the 666 donors were used, and that subset was treated as a discovery cohort. All discovery cohort repertoires had been generated on a single sequencing platform. Class I and class II HLA loci were covered by the typing at four-digit resolution. Typing coverage differed by locus: A, B, C, DRB1 and DQB1 were typed in about 620-630 donors, DQA1 in 500 to 550, DPA1 in 606, and DPB1 in 450 to 480. Roughly 5 DR-DQ haplotypes were treated as single units for association and clustering because of strong linkage in the cohort. Across under 500 genotyped donors of the cohort, an average of approximately 240,000 unique TCR beta nucleotide sequences per donor were sequenced, and about a sixth of those sequences were non-productive. Summary of the overall study and its limitations: A cluster of highly shared sequence variants was judged likely to represent a technical artifact of the sequencing pipeline. In a later analysis, the rate of TCR association differed among HLA loci, with DRB1 alleles having the most associated TCRs and HLA-C alleles having the fewest. Strong co-occurrence of HLA alleles, especially DR and DQ, made assigning TCR associations to individual alleles difficult. Most CMV-associated TCR beta chains appeared to be HLA-restricted in a later analysis, and the HLA associations seemed to be driven largely by CMV exposure. Some IMGT-functional V segments, including TRBV6-2 and TRBV6-3, could not be told apart with the 87-base-pair reads, so those segments were excluded. In the study, about 150 TCR beta chains were listed as associated with cytomegalovirus. Several of the top co-occurrence clusters appeared to be linked to parvovirus B19, influenza, CMV and Epstein-Barr virus, according to a later analysis. The authors suggested that the approach could potentially be generalized to other disease states and immunological phenotypes. A later analysis associated 17,000 or so TCR beta sequences with specific HLA alleles at a false discovery rate of 0.05. Correlated functional status among segregating V segments might be attributable to linkage disequilibrium, but an unknown experimental factor could not be ruled out. In vitro tests confirmed that a few of the cytomegalovirus-associated TCR beta chains recognize cytomegalovirus antigens. In this cohort, only TCR beta chains were sequenced, and detectable features were limited by the absence of alpha or paired-chain data. Over 15 rarely observed V segments, including chromosome 9 orphons, were excluded from the earlier analysis of 550 to 700 of the donors because counts were too low. A further reported finding was that TCR beta sequences accurately predicted the HLA-A and HLA-B alleles for most subjects in the first cohort. Roughly uniform sequencing depth across donors was assumed in presence/absence analyses, although this assumption may not hold. A later genetic analysis reported fewer N-insertions in productive TCRs among donors in an Asian-associated ancestry cluster than the roughly 700-donor mean. Cytomegalovirus status was reported to be diagnosed by the classifier with high specificity and sensitivity in both the original and validation cohorts. A later genetic analysis associated a missense DCLRE1C variant with V-gene and J-gene trimming of TCR beta chains, and an independent cohort replicated the association. In a later analysis, HLA-associated TCR beta chains showed more clonal expansion and lower generation probabilities than non-associated chains that were equally common. Immune exposure information for the cohort was limited to CMV serostatus. Because HLA typing was missing for some donors at each locus, association tests included only the typed subset. In an earlier analysis of fewer than 750 of the donors, most TCR beta V segments were observed in productive rearrangements about 90% or about 30% of the time, broadly matching IMGT annotations. Across donors, most TCR sequences were observed very rarely, whereas some public TCRs were present in many individuals.

The cohort comprised approximately 700 healthy bone marrow donors. At the time of sampling, all cohort members were nominally healthy, though unrecorded immune exposures were likely present. The donor was CMV seropositive and was included in the group of about 290 seropositive cohort members. A peripheral blood sample was collected from each donor, and TCR beta sequencing was performed on peripheral blood mononuclear cells. The Qiagen DNeasy Blood Extraction Kit was used to extract genomic DNA from the blood cell samples. As regards this clone: There is no known antigen for this receptor. Base-call qualities are not available, and no considerably larger clone is one nucleotide away.

To prepare the library, the immunoSEQ multiplex PCR assay was applied. A mixture of 60 forward primers for TCR Vbeta segments and 13 reverse primers for TCR Jbeta segments was used in the multiplex PCR. Amplification of the CDR3 region of rearranged TCR beta genes was performed with a multiplex PCR assay on genomic DNA. The amplified TCR beta libraries were sequenced on the Illumina HiSeq System as 87-base-pair reads. The paper's processing steps were these. A later analysis counted some 74 million unique TCR beta chains across the 650 to 800 repertoires, and around 9.9 million of these chains were shared by at least two donors. Raw reads were error-corrected and collapsed into unique sequences with a nearest-neighbor algorithm that merged closely related sequences to remove PCR and sequencing errors. To assign V, D and J gene segments, CDR3 sequences were aligned to IMGT reference sequences. For a sequence to be retained, a match of at least six nucleotides to both a V gene segment and a J gene segment was required. A rearrangement was called productive if the CDR3 had no stop codons and remained in frame with V and J, and every other rearrangement was called non-productive. CDR3 was defined by IMGT convention, running from the second conserved V-encoded cysteine to the conserved J-encoded phenylalanine. The earlier analysis of some 540 of the donors excluded any sequence lacking an unambiguous match to a single V gene segment. An earlier analysis of 587 of the donors classified V segments as functional when productive rearrangements were above 56.7% and as segregating when the standard deviation between donors was above 5%. A statistical classification framework was developed to diagnose cytomegalovirus status using the catalog of TCR beta chain sequences. V and J gene assignment, in a later analysis, came from comparing TCR nucleotide sequences with IMGT/GENE-DB human TR gene sequences. Using the TCRdist pipeline, a later analysis assigned CDR3 sequences along with most-parsimonious VDJ recombination scenarios. In a later analysis, every TCR beta chain was defined by the combination of its CDR3 amino acid sequence and its V-gene family, and reads without a unique V-gene family were dropped. A later analysis removed several hundred highly shared, low-generation-probability nucleotide sequences to deal with suspected cross-contamination and a sequencing artifact. In a later analysis, a clonal expansion index was calculated for each public chain from normalized within-repertoire ranks of inferred template counts. Generation probabilities in a later analysis came from a VDJ recombination model fitted to out-of-frame rearrangements, and those results were checked against IGoR. In a later analysis, TCR-TCR, TCR-HLA and TCR-CMV co-occurrence was scored with hypergeometric tests, and a repertoire-size bias correction was applied to TCR pairs. In a later analysis, false discovery rates were estimated by permuting HLA or CMV assignments 20 times. A later analysis grouped co-occurring TCRs with DBSCAN, adding TCRdist sequence similarity when clustering within HLA-allele-positive subsets. Repertoires with fewer than 30,000 or more than 120,000 public chains, plus five repertoires with anomalous nucleotide sharing, were excluded from co-occurrence clustering. In its TCRdb copy, this immuneACCESS table keeps in-frame sequences only and misses some clones. Where compared with another copy, unresolved V genes explain less than half of these, and the others have no known cause. The V and J calls and clone size were taken over from that table, and D and trimming were inferred from the DNA. This sample gives about 160,000 clones in total; approximately 80% of them show up just once. Roughly 2.8% of the sample rests with the top ten.

CDR3 length: 14 amino acids, cysteine to phenylalanine. The kept DNA is CDR3 alone, 42 bases in frame from the first base. Per the germline V gene (reference sequence), SGHNT is the CDR1 and YYREEE is the CDR2. V is clipped by 0 bases and J by 4 bases, and the sequence between their germline boundaries is 11 bases long. This TCR came from a woman aged 40 to 50 in good health and CMV-seropositive. The chain couples TRBV5-4 to TRBJ2-7, and TRBD1 may be the D gene, going by 5 matching bases. Sequenced: PBMCs. The CDR3 protein sequence reads: CASSLGGTSYEQYF. The nucleotides read TGTGCCAGCAGCTTGGGGGGCACGAGTTACGAGCAGTACTTC. With the rest looked up from the reference TRBV5-4 and TRBJ2-7 genes rather than sequenced, the full variable domain is ETGVTQSPTHLIKTRGQQVTLRCSSQSGHNTVSWYQQALGQGPQFIFQYYREEENGRGNFPPRFSGLQFPNYSSELNVNALELDDSALYLCASSLGGTSYEQYFGPGTRLTVT.